The T cell receptor (beta chain) under discussion was sequenced for a study of beta chain features in type 1 diabetes. Study outcomes and limitations: Patients with Type 1 diabetes showed moderately but significantly shorter TCRB CDR3s in all four CD4+ subsets. A possible short-template PCR bias applies equally to patients and controls.

The sample holds a few counts of this clone. Its antigen remains unknown. Sorted populations were all over 95% pure. V shed 4 bases and J shed 0 bases, with 7 bases lying between them. This CDR3 is 14 amino acids long. Germline CDR1 reads SGHTA; CDR2 reads FQGNSA. Every isolated RNA sample was fully reverse transcribed, so sequencing captured expressed TCRB transcripts. Clones were sequenced by immunoSEQ multiplex PCR, and TCRdb holds only the in-frame ones, with some missing. Of around 58,000 clones in the sample, approximately 59% were seen once. This receptor was identified in a woman aged 18-29 years in good health. Material for sequencing was Tregs from blood. V is TRBV7-2 and J is TRBJ2-1; D is unresolved. CDR3 sequence (DNA): TGTGCCAGCAGCTCCCTAGGCTCCTACAATGAGCAGTTCTTC. It codes for CASSSLGSYNEQFF.